This entry lists 31 T cell receptor beta chains sequenced from one sample in a study of human T cells and chemical hapten exposure. TCRdb re-derived calls from the RACE reads in MiXCR, one entry per CDR3 protein. This table has 25,000 to 35,000 distinct CDR3 sequences, 4.5% to 7.5% appearing once. As to time point: patch test 3, about 24 weeks after DPC sensitization. The treatment was: therapeutic diphenylcyclopropenone sensitization with weekly scalp DPC. This specimen was whole blood, taken in connection with sensitization to the hapten diphenylcyclopropenone (DPC). The origin of the receptors is a man aged 25 to 45 with alopecia areata. Some clones in this sample may be carry-over from other donors' samples.

This clonotype was recorded at least ten times. This chain links TRBV14 with TRBJ1-2; TRBD1 agrees at 7 bases. V shed 1 base, J shed 6 bases, and the junction held 8 bases outside the gene matches. The CDR3 is made up of 15 amino acids. In germline, CDR1 is SGHDN, CDR2 FVKESK. DNA for the CDR3: TGTGCCAGCAGCCAAGTTATGACAGGGCCTCATGGCTACACCTTC. Encoded protein: CASSQVMTGPHGYTF.

This clonotype has at least ten counts. The chain joins TRBV11-3 to TRBJ2-7; the match to TRBD1 covers 8 bases. CDR1 SGHNT and CDR2 YENEEA come from the germline V gene. CDR3 size: 17 residues. V lost 4 bases, J lost 0 bases, and 11 bases stayed unmatched. DNA of the CDR3: TGTGCCAGCAGCTCCAGGGGGCTGGGGGATTACTCCTACGAGCAGTACTTC. Translating it yields CASSSRGLGDYSYEQYF.

This clonotype has at least ten counts. J is TRBJ2-6 and V is TRBV6-6; TRBD2 matches 10 bases. The V gene end was trimmed by 6 bases and the J gene end by 2 bases; junction bases not matched to a gene: 7. Germline values: CDR1 MNHNY, CDR2 SVGAGI (reference sequence). The CDR3 extends over 17 amino acids. As DNA, the CDR3 is TGTGCCAGCAGATCCGGGACTAGCGTGGCTGGGGCCAACGTCCTGACTTTC. Translating gives CASRSGTSVAGANVLTF.

At least ten counts were recorded for this clonotype. The chain has TRBV14 and TRBJ1-4; possibly TRBD1 for D (6 bases). Trimming stripped 2 bases from V and 8 bases from J, with 12 bases between. The CDR3 runs 14 residues. Germline V CDR1 and CDR2: SGHDN, FVKESK. The CDR3 loop reads CASSQQQGREKLFF. The CDR3 DNA reads TGTGCCAGCAGCCAACAACAGGGAAGGGAAAAACTGTTTTTT. The variable domain in full, with the rest retrieved from reference TRBV14 and TRBJ1-4, is EAGVTQFPSHSVIEKGQTVTLRCDPISGHDNLYWYRRVMGKEIKFLLHFVKESKQDESGMPNNRFLAERTGGTYSTLKVQPAELEDSGVYFCASSQQQGREKLFFGSGTQLSVL.

This clonotype was observed many times. This sequence joins TRBV20-1 and TRBJ2-7; 13 bases match TRBD2. Germline-derived CDR1 and CDR2 are DFQATT and SNEGSKA (reference sequence). The CDR3 extends over 14 amino acids. Trimming at V came to 5 bases and at J to 5 bases, leaving 6 bases not matched to a gene. The CDR3 DNA reads as TGCAGTGCTTTCCCGACTAGCGGGAGGAACGAGCAGTACTTC. It translates to CSAFPTSGRNEQYF.

This clonotype was observed at least ten times. J is TRBJ1-1 and V is TRBV29-1; 7 bases map to TRBD1. The CDR3 loop spans 15 amino acids. Germline values: CDR1 SQVTM, CDR2 ANQGSEA. V shed 6 bases and J 1 base; nucleotides not matched to a gene: 11. The CDR3 region is CSVVRDSEWNTEAFF. CDR3 sequence (DNA): TGCAGCGTCGTCCGGGACAGCGAGTGGAACACTGAAGCTTTCTTT.

By sample share, this clonotype is medium-sized. The J gene is TRBJ2-7, the V gene TRBV29-1; the match to TRBD2 covers 10 bases. V lost 0 bases, J lost 6 bases, and 5 bases stayed unmatched. Germline assignment: CDR1 SQVTM and CDR2 ANQGSEA. This CDR3 has 14 residues. This chain's CDR3 is CSVEELSGRSEQYF. CDR3 nucleotides: TGCAGCGTTGAAGAGCTTAGCGGGAGGAGCGAGCAGTACTTC.

This clonotype was observed many times. The chain is built from TRBV4-2 and TRBJ2-3, with 11 bases that match TRBD2. CDR3 length equals 15 residues. V was pared by 0 bases and J by 5 bases, with 1 base of the junction left unmatched. Germline CDR1 LGHNA, CDR2 YNFKEQ. The CDR3 DNA follows: TGTGCCAGCAGCCAAGAAACTAGCGGGGGAGATACGCAGTATTTT. Amino acid sequence: CASSQETSGGDTQYF.

In this sample, this clonotype is large. The chain has TRBV14 and TRBJ2-2; maybe TRBD2 (5 bases). The CDR3 length is 15 residues. V lost 4 bases and J 1 base, leaving 10 bases between the germline ends. Germline V gene lookup returns CDR1 SGHDN and CDR2 FVKESK. The CDR3 reads CASSPGELNTGELFF. The CDR3 nucleotides read TGTGCCAGCAGCCCCGGGGAGTTGAACACCGGGGAGCTGTTTTTT.

This clonotype was observed at least ten times. This chain links TRBV7-2 with TRBJ2-1; 7 bases agree with TRBD2. CDR1 SGHTA and CDR2 FQGNSA come from the germline V gene. Trimming removed 4 bases from V and 0 bases from J; junction bases left unmatched: 9. The CDR3 totals 17 residues. The CDR3 sequence: CASSWGGTGLSYNEQFF. CDR3 bases: TGTGCCAGCAGCTGGGGGGGAACGGGACTCTCCTACAATGAGCAGTTCTTC.

This clonotype was detected ten times or more. The chain links TRBV4-3 to TRBJ2-1; 7 positions agree with TRBD2. V gave up 0 bases and J gave up 7 bases; unmatched junction bases: 9. This CDR3 has 16 amino acids. Germline values: CDR1 LGHNA, CDR2 YSLEER. The CDR3 region is CASSQDEGGSHNEQFF. Here the CDR3 DNA reads TGCGCCAGCAGCCAAGATGAGGGAGGGTCTCATAATGAGCAGTTCTTC.

This clonotype was found many times. CDR3 bases: TGTGCCAGCGCTGGGGCTAGCGGTCTAGCCAAAAACATTCAGTACTTC. Its translation is CASAGASGLAKNIQYF. The chain links TRBV28 to TRBJ2-4, with 7 positions matching TRBD2. The ends lost 8 bases at V and 0 bases at J; junction bases unmatched: 10. Germline-derived CDR1 and CDR2 are MDHEN and SYDVKM. CDR3 length: 16 residues.

In this sample, this clonotype turned up many times. J is TRBJ2-7 and V is TRBV4-3; the D gene is possibly TRBD2 (6 bases). This CDR3 region has 14 residues. Germline V gene lookup returns CDR1 LGHNA and CDR2 YSLEER. Trimming pared 2 bases from V and 2 bases from J, leaving 10 bases between. CDR3 in amino acids: CASSQFGGPYEQYF. The CDR3 DNA sequence: TGCGCCAGCAGCCAATTCGGAGGGCCCTACGAGCAGTACTTC.

This clonotype has at least ten counts. The chain carries TRBV7-2 and TRBJ2-5; 8 nucleotides line up with TRBD2. After removal of 1 base from V and 1 base from J, the junction contained 5 bases not matched to a gene. The germline gives CDR1 SGHTA, CDR2 FQGNSA. The CDR3 has 16 residues. Here the CDR3 DNA reads TGTGCCAGCAGCTTAGGCCATGCGGGGGGCCAAGAGACCCAGTACTTC. This codes for CASSLGHAGGQETQYF.

This sequence joins TRBV29-1 and TRBJ2-5; either TRBD1 or TRBD2 may fit D (5 bases each). Germline values: CDR1 SQVTM, CDR2 ANQGSEA. V was clipped by 1 base and J by 13 bases, with 19 bases between them. The CDR3 consists of 13 residues. The CDR3 bases are TGCAGCGTTGAAGCGATTCGGGGCGAGACCTGGTACTTC. Encoded protein: CSVEAIRGETWYF.

This clonotype was detected ten times or more. The CDR3 reads CSASVSAWRVDTEAFF. CDR3 nucleotides: TGCAGTGCTAGTGTCTCAGCTTGGCGAGTGGACACTGAAGCTTTCTTT. This chain links TRBV20-1 with TRBJ1-1; no clear D. V dropped 3 bases and J dropped 3 bases, with 20 bases sitting between them. The CDR3 is 16 amino acids. Looked up from germline, CDR1 is DFQATT and CDR2 is SNEGSKA (reference sequence).

This clonotype has ten or more counts. This chain connects TRBV7-6 to TRBJ1-2; TRBD1 matches 7 bases. Trimming at V came to 3 bases and at J to 8 bases, leaving 6 bases not matched to a gene. This CDR3 comprises 13 residues. Germline V gene lookup returns CDR1 SGHVS and CDR2 FNYEAQ. CDR3 sequence reads: CASSLVTGTGYTF. CDR3 in DNA: TGTGCCAGCAGCTTGGTGACAGGGACAGGCTACACCTTC.

This clonotype showed up many times. The V call is TRBV4-3, the J call TRBJ1-5; D gene unclear. Per the germline V gene, CDR1 is LGHNA and CDR2 is YSLEER. The CDR3 covers 15 residues. V lost 1 base, J lost 2 bases, and 9 bases lay in between. The CDR3 is CASSQVTGGNQPQHF. CDR3 nucleotide sequence: TGCGCCAGCAGCCAAGTGACCGGAGGCAATCAGCCCCAGCATTTT.

This clonotype was found many times. The CDR3: CASSPYPRQGALGNEQFF. CDR3 nucleotide sequence: TGTGCCAGCAGCCCGTACCCCAGACAGGGGGCTCTCGGCAATGAGCAGTTCTTC. This chain links TRBV7-8 with TRBJ2-1, with TRBD1 matching 10 bases. CDR3 length equals 18 residues. V lost 5 bases and J lost 6; bases outside the gene matches: 16. From germline, CDR1 is SGHVS and CDR2 FQNEAQ.

This clonotype was seen many times. The chain uses TRBV11-2 and TRBJ2-1, with 7 bases identical to TRBD2. Germline assignment: CDR1 SGHAT and CDR2 FQNNGV. The length of the CDR3 is 16 residues. The V and J ends lost 5 bases and 8 bases, in that order; junction bases with no gene match: 15. CDR3 residues: CASSQNRGGRRHEQFF. The CDR3 DNA is TGTGCCAGCAGCCAGAATAGGGGCGGGAGAAGACATGAGCAGTTCTTC.

This clonotype has a count of ten or more. The CDR3 DNA sequence: TGTGCCAGCAGTCCTAGACAGGCTCCGAATGAAAAACTGTTTTTT. Protein product: CASSPRQAPNEKLFF. This sequence joins TRBV12-3 or TRBV12-4 and TRBJ1-4; TRBD1 is a possible D gene (6 bases). Between the trimmed V and J ends, which lost 5 bases and 5 bases, there was a span of 15 bases. The CDR3 is made up of 15 amino acids.

This clonotype was seen repeatedly, ten times or more. J is TRBJ2-6 and V is TRBV3-1; D unresolved. Trimming removed 0 bases from V and 4 bases from J, with 4 bases in between. The CDR3 spans 14 residues. Germline CDR1 is LGHDT and CDR2 is YNNKEL (reference sequence). Written as DNA, the CDR3 is TGTGCCAGCAGCCAAGATGGAGGGGCCAACGTCCTGACTTTC. It specifies CASSQDGGANVLTF.

This clonotype was recorded a few times. This chain uses TRBV2 with TRBJ2-7; 7 positions agree with TRBD2. The CDR3 runs to 15 residues. V lost 1 base and J lost 1; bases outside the gene matches: 4. Germline V gene data show CDR1 as SNHLY and CDR2 as FYNNEI. The CDR3: CASSEELGGSYEQYF. The CDR3 DNA follows: TGTGCCAGCAGTGAAGAATTGGGGGGGTCCTACGAGCAGTACTTC.

This clonotype showed up many times. V usage is TRBV7-3 and J usage is TRBJ1-1; D gene ambiguous. Germline assignment: CDR1 SGHTA and CDR2 FQGTGA. The CDR3 is made up of 12 amino acids. V was shortened by 5 bases and J by 4 bases, with 8 bases between the two germline ends. For the CDR3, the DNA is TGTGCCAGCAGCGGCTACGGCACTGAAGCTTTCTTT. This gives the protein CASSGYGTEAFF.

This clonotype was counted at least ten times. V usage is TRBV29-1 and J usage is TRBJ2-7; TRBD2 agrees at 8 bases. V lost 5 bases, J lost 0 bases, and 9 bases stayed unmatched. Germline CDR1 SQVTM, CDR2 ANQGSEA. This CDR3 contains 15 residues. The chain's CDR3 is CSVRLAGVLSYEQYF. The CDR3, as DNA: TGCAGCGTTCGGCTAGCGGGTGTCCTCTCCTACGAGCAGTACTTC.

This chain connects TRBV6-6 to TRBJ2-6; the D gene is possibly TRBD2 (6 bases). The length of the CDR3 is 16 residues. Germline V gene data show CDR1 as MNHNY and CDR2 as SVGAGI (reference sequence). Trimming took 6 bases from V and 0 from J, leaving 12 bases between them. The CDR3 DNA follows: TGTGCCAGCAGCGTTGGAGGGCCCTCTGGGGCCAACGTCCTGACTTTC. Translation gives CASSVGGPSGANVLTF.

This clonotype was seen many times. The chain uses TRBV7-2 and TRBJ2-5; D is undetermined. V was pared by 6 bases and J by 5 bases, with 16 bases between. CDR3 length: 14 amino acids. From germline, CDR1 is SGHTA and CDR2 FQGNSA. This CDR3 reads CASSYQETGETQYF. CDR3 sequence (DNA): TGTGCCAGCAGTTACCAGGAAACCGGGGAGACCCAGTACTTC.

This clonotype was seen many times. V gene TRBV12-3 or TRBV12-4 combines with J gene TRBJ2-7, with TRBD2 as a possible D gene (7 bases). The CDR3 is made up of 13 amino acids. V shed 6 bases and J shed 7 bases, with 16 bases lying between them. The DNA for the CDR3 is TGTGCCAGCAGCAAGTTGGGGGGGCAGGAGCAGTACTTC. The encoded protein is CASSKLGGQEQYF.

This clonotype came up many times. The V and J genes are TRBV6-1 and TRBJ2-1, with 12 bases fitting TRBD2. With 2 bases clipped from V and 9 bases from J, the junction kept 5 bases outside the gene matches. Germline V gene sequence: CDR1 MNHNS, CDR2 SASEGT. CDR3 length: 15 amino acids. This CDR3 reads CASSELAGGPGEQFF. The DNA of the CDR3 is TGTGCCAGCAGTGAACTAGCGGGAGGGCCGGGTGAGCAGTTCTTC.

This clonotype was detected many times. The chain carries TRBV6-2 or TRBV6-3 and TRBJ1-1; 7 nucleotides line up with TRBD1. This CDR3 contains 13 residues. Germline V lookup: CDR1 MNHEY, CDR2 SVGEGT. Trimming at V came to 4 bases and at J to 7 bases, leaving 6 bases not matched to a gene. Written as DNA, the CDR3 is TGTGCCAGCAGTTTGGGACAGTGGGTTGAAGCTTTCTTT. Protein: CASSLGQWVEAFF.

At least ten counts were recorded for this clonotype. The rearrangement uses TRBV19 and TRBJ2-6; D possibly uses TRBD1 or TRBD2 (6 bases each). Germline-derived CDR1 and CDR2 are LNHDA and SQIVND (reference sequence). The CDR3 runs to 17 residues. Trimming stripped 4 bases from V and 2 bases from J, with 15 bases between. The CDR3: CASSNTQGRTGANVLTF. The CDR3 region has the DNA TGTGCCAGTAGTAATACCCAGGGGAGGACTGGGGCCAACGTCCTGACTTTC.